Here is one T cell receptor (beta chain) with its context. What it recognizes is unknown. This record belongs to a study of T cell responses to AZD1222 COVID-19 vaccine. Study conclusions and caveats: Seropositive status at baseline applied to only 6 or 7 AZD1222 recipients.

The CDR3 is 16 residues long. Looked up from germline, CDR1 is LNHDA and CDR2 is SQIVND (reference sequence). Trimming took off 3 bases at V and 1 base at J, with 13 bases between the two ends. TCRdb's copy holds only in-frame clones and misses some; the assay was immunoSEQ multiplex PCR. The sample contains 150,000 or so clones, approximately 94% of which appear only once. Source: peripheral blood, taken on day 0 of AZD1222 vaccination. The TCR sequence derives from an adult in good health. The genes are TRBV19 and TRBJ1-5; maybe TRBD1 (6 bases). CDR3 amino acids: CASSMGGPYSNQPQHF. The CDR3 nucleotides are TGTGCCAGTAGTATGGGGGGGCCCTACAGCAATCAGCCCCAGCATTTT.